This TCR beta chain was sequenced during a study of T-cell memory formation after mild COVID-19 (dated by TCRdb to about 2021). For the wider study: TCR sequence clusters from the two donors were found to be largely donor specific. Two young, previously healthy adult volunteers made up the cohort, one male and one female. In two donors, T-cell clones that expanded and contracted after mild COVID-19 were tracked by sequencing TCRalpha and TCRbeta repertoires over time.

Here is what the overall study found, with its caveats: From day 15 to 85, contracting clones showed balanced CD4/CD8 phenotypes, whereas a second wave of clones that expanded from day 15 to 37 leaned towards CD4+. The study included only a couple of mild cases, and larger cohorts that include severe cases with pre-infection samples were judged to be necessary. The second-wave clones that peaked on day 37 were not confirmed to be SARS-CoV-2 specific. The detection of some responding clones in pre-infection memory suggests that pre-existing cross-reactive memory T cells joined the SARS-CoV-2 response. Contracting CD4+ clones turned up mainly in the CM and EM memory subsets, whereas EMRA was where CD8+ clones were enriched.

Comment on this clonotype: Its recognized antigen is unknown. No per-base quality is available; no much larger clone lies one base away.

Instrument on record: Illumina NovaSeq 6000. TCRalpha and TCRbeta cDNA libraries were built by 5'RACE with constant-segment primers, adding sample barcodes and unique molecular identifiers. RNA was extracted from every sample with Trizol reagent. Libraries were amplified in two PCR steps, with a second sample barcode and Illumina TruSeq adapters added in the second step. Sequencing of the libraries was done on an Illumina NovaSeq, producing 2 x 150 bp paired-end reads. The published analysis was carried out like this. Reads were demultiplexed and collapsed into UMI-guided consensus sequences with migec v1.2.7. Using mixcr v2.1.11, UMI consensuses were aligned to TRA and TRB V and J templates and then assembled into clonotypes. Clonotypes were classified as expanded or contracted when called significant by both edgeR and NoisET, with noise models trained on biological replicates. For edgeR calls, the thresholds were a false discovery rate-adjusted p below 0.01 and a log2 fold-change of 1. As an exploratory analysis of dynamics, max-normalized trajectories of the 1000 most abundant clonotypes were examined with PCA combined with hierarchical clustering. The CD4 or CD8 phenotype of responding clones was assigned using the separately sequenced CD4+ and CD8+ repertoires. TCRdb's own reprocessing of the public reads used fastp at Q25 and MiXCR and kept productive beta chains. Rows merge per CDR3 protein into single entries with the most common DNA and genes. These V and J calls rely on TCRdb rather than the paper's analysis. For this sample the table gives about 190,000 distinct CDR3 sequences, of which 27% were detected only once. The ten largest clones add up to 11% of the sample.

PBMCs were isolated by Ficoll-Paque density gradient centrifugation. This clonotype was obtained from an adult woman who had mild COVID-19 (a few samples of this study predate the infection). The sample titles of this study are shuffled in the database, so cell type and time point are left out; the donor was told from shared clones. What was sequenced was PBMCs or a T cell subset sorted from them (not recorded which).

The nucleotide sequence reads TGCGCCAGCAGCCAAGGGTTTATGGCTAGCGCGGCCAATGAGCAGTTCTTC. Its translation is CASSQGFMASAANEQFF. The sequence links TRBV4-1 to TRBJ2-1; a tentative D call is TRBD2 (6 bases match). At the junction V is shortened by 1 base and J by 6 bases, with 19 bases in between. CDR1 and CDR2, per the germline V gene, are MGHRA and YSYEKL. The CDR3 numbers 17 residues from cysteine through phenylalanine. Left in the record is the CDR3 DNA by itself, 51 bases read in frame from the first base.